The sequence of this T cell receptor beta chain was determined in a study of early T cells in non-severe SARS-CoV-2 infection. Turning to the study itself: Unpaired chains resulted from sequencing bulk RNA of unsorted whole blood.

The V end was cut by 7 bases, the J end by 5 bases, with 14 bases between. The CDR3 runs to 13 residues. Each cDNA molecule carried a unique molecular identifier. Each CDR3 protein is one row after TCRdb ran MiXCR on the 5' RACE reads. The data hold about 98,000 distinct CDR3 sequences, with 11% observed a single time. Overall study findings and caveats: There was a bias toward anti-spike CD8 responses in VDJdb matching, which missed private and CD4 specificities.

For this clonotype: The antigen is undetermined.

The source material was whole blood. The clonotype was recovered from an adult who was a healthcare worker with PCR-confirmed SARS-CoV-2 infection or an uninfected control (not recorded which). The genes are TRBV12-3 or TRBV12-4 and TRBJ1-1, with unresolved D. The CDR3 protein is CASTSPGRTEAFF. The CDR3 DNA follows: TGTGCCAGCACCTCCCCTGGGAGAACTGAAGCTTTCTTT.